The next 18 T cell receptor beta chains were all read from a single sample in a study of CXCR3-negative and CXCR3-positive naive CD8 T cells. Findings and limits, study-wide: CXCR3-negative naive cells had less hydrophobic TRB CDR3s than did CXCR3-positive naive cells.

Their antigen targets remain unknown. With UMI labels, 5' RACE was used to prepare the TRB cDNA libraries. TCRdb re-called the 5' RACE reads; one entry per CDR3 protein, DNA not given. This listing includes 85,000 to 130,000 distinct CDR3 sequences. The specimen was naive CXCR3+ CD8+ T cells from blood. Described subset: CD45RO-CCR7+CD27+CD95- naive CD8+ T cells expressing CXCR3 (TNR3+). These receptors originate from a human donor in good health. Some clones in this sample may be carry-over from other donors' samples.

The chain recombines TRBV4-3 with TRBJ2-7. The CDR3 contains 14 residues. CDR1 is LGHNA, CDR2 YSLEER, per germline. The CDR3 here is CASSQVLSAYEQYF.

The gene calls are TRBV7-9 and TRBJ2-2; the TCRdb D gene call, TRBD1, has no DNA to confirm it. The CDR3 runs to 17 residues. CDR1 and CDR2 (germline): SEHNR, FQNEAQ (reference sequence). The CDR3 loop reads CASTSQGPGPNTGELFF.

The chain has TRBV7-3 and TRBJ2-2. Germline CDR1 reads SGHTA; CDR2 reads FQGTGA. This CDR3 has 13 residues. Here the CDR3 reads CASSPTERGELFF.

CDR3 residues: CASSEGSGELFF. The V call is TRBV10-1, the J call TRBJ2-2. The CDR3 totals 12 residues. CDR1 WNHNN and CDR2 SYGVQD come from the germline V gene (reference sequence).

The V and J genes are TRBV7-2 and TRBJ2-7. The CDR3 consists of 14 residues. The V gene's germline CDR1 is SGHTA and CDR2 FQGNSA. CDR3: CASSLAVAVYEQYF.

This chain uses TRBV9 with TRBJ2-7; with no DNA, the TCRdb D assignment of TRBD1 cannot be verified. This CDR3 has 15 residues. Germline CDR1 and CDR2: SGDLS and YYNGEE. CDR3 sequence: CASSATGTGAYEQYF.

The rearrangement joins TRBV28 to TRBJ2-3; the TCRdb D gene call, TRBD2, has no DNA to confirm it. There are 15 residues in the CDR3. Per the germline V gene, CDR1 is MDHEN and CDR2 is SYDVKM. The chain's CDR3 is CASSVLADSTDTQYF. The variable domain in full, completed from reference TRBV28 and TRBJ2-3, reads DVKVTQSSRYLVKRTGEKVFLECVQDMDHENMFWYRQDPGLGLRLIYFSYDVKMKEKGDIPEGYSVSREKKERFSLILESASTNQTSMYLCASSVLADSTDTQYFGPGTRLTVL.

The gene calls are TRBV7-9 and TRBJ2-3; no DNA is available, so the TRBD1 call from TCRdb remains unchecked. The CDR3 runs 15 residues. The germline V gene has CDR1 SEHNR and CDR2 FQNEAQ (reference sequence). The CDR3 spells CASSHRDSYTDTQYF.

The chain employs TRBV28 and TRBJ2-5; TCRdb selects TRBD2, and the lack of DNA leaves this call unchecked. Germline loops: CDR1 MDHEN, CDR2 SYDVKM. The CDR3 loop spans 16 amino acids. CDR3 residues: CASARTSGIRGETQYF. Full variable domain (outside the CDR3, taken from reference TRBV28 and TRBJ2-5): DVKVTQSSRYLVKRTGEKVFLECVQDMDHENMFWYRQDPGLGLRLIYFSYDVKMKEKGDIPEGYSVSREKKERFSLILESASTNQTSMYLCASARTSGIRGETQYFGPGTRLLVL.

The CDR3 sequence is CASSPLAGLYNEQFF. V and J are TRBV6-2 or TRBV6-3 and TRBJ2-1; TCRdb picks TRBD2, but there is no DNA to check that call. Germline values: CDR1 MNHEY, CDR2 SVGEGT. CDR3 length: 15 amino acids.

J is TRBJ2-5 and V is TRBV7-9. CDR3 length equals 15 residues. Germline CDR1 and CDR2: SEHNR and FQNEAQ (reference sequence). CDR3 region: CASSLPRQGPAAQYF.

The chain combines TRBV10-3 with TRBJ1-6; the TRBD1 assignment by TCRdb is unverifiable without DNA. Germline V CDR1 and CDR2: ENHRY, SYGVKD. The CDR3 covers 17 residues. The CDR3 here is CAISDPGQGSYNSPLHF.

This sequence joins TRBV5-6 and TRBJ1-5; the TRBD1 assignment by TCRdb is unverifiable without DNA. Germline CDR1 is SGHDT and CDR2 is YYEEEE. This CDR3 has 15 residues. The CDR3 here is CASSLGQGERQPQHF. The full variable domain, with the rest looked up from reference TRBV5-6 and TRBJ1-5, is DAGVTQSPTHLIKTRGQQVTLRCSPKSGHDTVSWYQQALGQGPQFIFQYYEEEERQRGNFPDRFSGHQFPNYSSELNVNALLLGDSALYLCASSLGQGERQPQHFGDGTRLSIL.

CDR3 region: CASSQRETSGPDTQYF. The chain combines TRBV3-1 with TRBJ2-3; TCRdb's D call, TRBD2, is unchecked because there is no DNA. The V gene's germline CDR1 is LGHDT and CDR2 YNNKEL (reference sequence). This CDR3 region has 16 residues.

The chain recombines TRBV4-1 with TRBJ2-7; without DNA, the TCRdb call of TRBD2 cannot be checked. Germline CDR1 is MGHRA and CDR2 is YSYEKL. The CDR3 sequence is 15 residues long. This CDR3 reads CASSQAASPQYEQYF.

The chain couples TRBV4-1 to TRBJ2-7; TCRdb designates TRBD1, a call that cannot be tested without DNA. CDR3 length equals 14 residues. CDR1 is MGHRA, CDR2 YSYEKL, per germline. CDR3 loop: CASSQEAGVYEQYF.

The CDR3 region is CASSFIGNHEDYGYTF. This chain connects TRBV5-4 to TRBJ1-2. The CDR3 is 16 amino acids. The germline gives CDR1 SGHNT, CDR2 YYREEE (reference sequence).

The rearrangement links TRBV7-9 to TRBJ2-7; without DNA, the TCRdb call of TRBD1 cannot be checked. CDR3 size: 14 residues. CDR1 SEHNR and CDR2 FQNEAQ come from the germline V gene (reference sequence). The CDR3 region is CASSPGTVSYEQYF.